This T cell receptor (beta chain) stems from a study of T cell changes during pregnancy in multiple sclerosis. The germline V gene encodes CDR1 SGHNT and CDR2 YYREEE (reference sequence). The CDR3 has 15 residues. V lost 4 bases to trimming and J lost 0 bases; unmatched junction nucleotides: 5. Profiled with immunoSEQ multiplex PCR; TCRdb holds only in-frame clones, not every one. This sample yields 55,000 or so clones, of which 85% to 90% are seen a single time; around 0.58% belongs to the top ten. The rearrangement joins TRBV5-4 to TRBJ2-3; 7 bases agree with TRBD1. This TCR came from a female donor with multiple sclerosis, enrolled in a pregnancy study. Sequences were derived from CD4+ T cells from peripheral blood mononuclear cells, sampled in the first trimester of pregnancy. The CDR3 bases are TGTGCCAGCAGCCGGACAGGAGCTAGCACAGATACGCAGTATTTT. Amino acids: CASSRTGASTDTQYF.